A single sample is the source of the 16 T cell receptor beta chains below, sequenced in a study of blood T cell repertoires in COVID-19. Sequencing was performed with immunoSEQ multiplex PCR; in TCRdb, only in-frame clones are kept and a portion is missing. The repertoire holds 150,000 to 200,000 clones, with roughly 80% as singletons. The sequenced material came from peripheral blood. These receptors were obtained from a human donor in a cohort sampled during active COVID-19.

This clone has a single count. The CDR3 coding sequence is TGTGCCAGCAGCTTAACCGGGGGGGAGTCCTACGAGCAGTACTTC. Protein product: CASSLTGGESYEQYF. The gene calls are TRBV7-3 and TRBJ2-7; 8 nucleotides line up with TRBD2. The length of the CDR3 is 15 residues. After removal of 0 bases from V and 1 base from J, the junction contained 2 bases not matched to a gene. Germline lookup yields CDR1 SGHTA and CDR2 FQGTGA. Full variable domain (rest looked up from reference TRBV7-3 and TRBJ2-7): GAGVSQTPSNKVTEKGKYVELRCDPISGHTALYWYRQSLGQGPEFLIYFQGTGAADDSGLPNDRFFAVRPEGSVSTLKIQRTERGDSAVYLCASSLTGGESYEQYFGPGTRLTVT.

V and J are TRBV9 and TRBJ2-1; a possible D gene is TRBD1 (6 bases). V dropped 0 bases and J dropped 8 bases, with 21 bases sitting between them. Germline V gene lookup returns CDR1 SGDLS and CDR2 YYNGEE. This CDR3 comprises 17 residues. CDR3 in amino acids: CASSVGFWGPNGDEQFF. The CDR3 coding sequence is TGTGCCAGCAGCGTAGGTTTTTGGGGGCCCAATGGGGATGAGCAGTTCTTC.

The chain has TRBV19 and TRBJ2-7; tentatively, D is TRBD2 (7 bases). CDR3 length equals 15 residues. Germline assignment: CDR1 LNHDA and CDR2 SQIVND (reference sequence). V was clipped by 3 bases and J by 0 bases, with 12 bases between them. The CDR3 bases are TGTGCCAGTAGTATGGGGGGGCCAAGCTCCTACGAGCAGTACTTC. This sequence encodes CASSMGGPSSYEQYF.

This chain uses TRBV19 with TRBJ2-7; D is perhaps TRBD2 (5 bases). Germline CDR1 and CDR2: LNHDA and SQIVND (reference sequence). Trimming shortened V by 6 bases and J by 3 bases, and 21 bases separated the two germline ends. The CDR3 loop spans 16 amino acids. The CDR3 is CASSSPKSGTNYEQYF. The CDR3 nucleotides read TGTGCCAGTAGCTCCCCGAAGAGCGGAACCAACTACGAGCAGTACTTC.

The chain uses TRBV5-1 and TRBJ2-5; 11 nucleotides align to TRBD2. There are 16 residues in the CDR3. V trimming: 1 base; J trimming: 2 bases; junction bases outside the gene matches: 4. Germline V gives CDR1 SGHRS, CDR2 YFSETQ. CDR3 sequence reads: CASSLFSSGGQETQYF. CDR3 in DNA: TGCGCCAGCAGCTTGTTCTCTAGCGGGGGGCAAGAGACCCAGTACTTC.

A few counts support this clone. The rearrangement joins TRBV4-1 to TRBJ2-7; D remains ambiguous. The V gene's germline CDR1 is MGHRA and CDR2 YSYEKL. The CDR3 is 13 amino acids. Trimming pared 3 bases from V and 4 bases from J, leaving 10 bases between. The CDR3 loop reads CASSHTPSYEQYF. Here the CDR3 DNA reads TGCGCCAGCAGCCACACTCCTTCTTACGAGCAGTACTTC.

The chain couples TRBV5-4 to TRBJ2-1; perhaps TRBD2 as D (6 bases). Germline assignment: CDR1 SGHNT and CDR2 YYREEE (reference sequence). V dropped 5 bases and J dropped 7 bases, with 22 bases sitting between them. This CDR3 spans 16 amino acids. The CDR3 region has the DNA TGTGCCAGCAGGCCACCGGGGGAGAGCCCCTCTAATGAGCAGTTCTTC. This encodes CASRPPGESPSNEQFF.

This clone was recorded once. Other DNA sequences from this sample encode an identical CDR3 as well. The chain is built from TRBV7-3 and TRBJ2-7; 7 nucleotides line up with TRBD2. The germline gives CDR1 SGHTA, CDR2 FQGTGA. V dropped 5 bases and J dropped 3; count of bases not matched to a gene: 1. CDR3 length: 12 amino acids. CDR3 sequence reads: CASSPGGYEQYF. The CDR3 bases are TGTGCCAGCAGCCCGGGGGGCTACGAGCAGTACTTC.

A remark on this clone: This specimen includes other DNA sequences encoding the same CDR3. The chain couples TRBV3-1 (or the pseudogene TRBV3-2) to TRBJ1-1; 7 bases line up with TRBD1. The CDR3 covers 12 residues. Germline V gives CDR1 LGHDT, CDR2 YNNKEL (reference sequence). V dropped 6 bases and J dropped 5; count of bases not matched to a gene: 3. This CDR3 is CASRTGNTEAFF. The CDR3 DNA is TGTGCCAGCAGGACAGGGAATACTGAAGCTTTCTTT.

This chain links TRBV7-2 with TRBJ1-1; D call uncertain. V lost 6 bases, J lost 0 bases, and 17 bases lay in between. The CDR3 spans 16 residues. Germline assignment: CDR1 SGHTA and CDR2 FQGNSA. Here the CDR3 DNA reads TGTGCCAGCAGTCGCGTCCTTCCATCCATGAACACTGAAGCTTTCTTT. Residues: CASSRVLPSMNTEAFF.

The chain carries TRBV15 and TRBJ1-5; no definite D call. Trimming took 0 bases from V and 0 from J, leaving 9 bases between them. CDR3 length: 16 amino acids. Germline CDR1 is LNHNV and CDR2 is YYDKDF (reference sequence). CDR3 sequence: CATSREADYSNQPQHF. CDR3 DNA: TGTGCCACCAGCAGAGAGGCAGATTATAGCAATCAGCCCCAGCATTTT.

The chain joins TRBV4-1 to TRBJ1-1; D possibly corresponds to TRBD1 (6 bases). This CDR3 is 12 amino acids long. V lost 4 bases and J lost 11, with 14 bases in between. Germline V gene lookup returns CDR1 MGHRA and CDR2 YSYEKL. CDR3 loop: CASSLDRVSAFF. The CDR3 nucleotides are TGCGCCAGCAGCCTGGACAGAGTGAGTGCTTTCTTT.

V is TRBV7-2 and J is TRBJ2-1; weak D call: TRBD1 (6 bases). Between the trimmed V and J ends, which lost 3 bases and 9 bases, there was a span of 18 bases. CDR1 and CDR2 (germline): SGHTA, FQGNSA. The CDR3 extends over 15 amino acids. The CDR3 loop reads CASSFGTTLSGEQFF. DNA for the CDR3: TGTGCCAGCAGCTTCGGGACAACCCTTTCGGGTGAGCAGTTCTTC. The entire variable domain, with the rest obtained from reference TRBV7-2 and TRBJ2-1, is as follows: GAGVSQSPSNKVTEKGKDVELRCDPISGHTALYWYRQSLGQGLEFLIYFQGNSAPDKSGLPSDRFSAERTGGSVSTLTIQRTQQEDSAVYLCASSFGTTLSGEQFFGPGTRLTVL.

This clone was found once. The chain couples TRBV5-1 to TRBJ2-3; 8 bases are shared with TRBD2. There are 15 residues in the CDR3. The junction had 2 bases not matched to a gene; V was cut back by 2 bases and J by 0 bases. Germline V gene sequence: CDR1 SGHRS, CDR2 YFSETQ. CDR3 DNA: TGCGCCAGCAGCTTCGGGGGGGCTAGCACAGATACGCAGTATTTT. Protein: CASSFGGASTDTQYF.

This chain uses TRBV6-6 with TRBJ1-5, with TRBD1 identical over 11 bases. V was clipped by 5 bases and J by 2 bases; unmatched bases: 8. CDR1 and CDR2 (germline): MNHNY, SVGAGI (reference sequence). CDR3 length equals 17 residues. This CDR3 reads CASSRTGGIIGNQPQHF. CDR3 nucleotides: TGTGCCAGCAGTCGGACAGGGGGCATTATTGGCAATCAGCCCCAGCATTTT.

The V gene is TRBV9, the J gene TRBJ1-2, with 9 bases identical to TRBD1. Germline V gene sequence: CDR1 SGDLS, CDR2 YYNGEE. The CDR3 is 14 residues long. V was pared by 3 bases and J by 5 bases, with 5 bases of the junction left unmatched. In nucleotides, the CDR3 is TGTGCCAGCAGCGCCCCGGGACAGGGATATGGCTACACCTTC. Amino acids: CASSAPGQGYGYTF.